The present entry profiles one T cell receptor (beta chain) with its context. Its antigen is not identified. The source of the sample is a study of cytomegalovirus exposure and HLA in healthy donors. Whole-study context: Of all 370 or so donors who were genotyped, 75% to 90% belonged to the Caucasian-associated ancestry cluster.

Both 60 Vbeta primers and 13 Jbeta primers went into the PCR. Some clones are missing from TCRdb's copy, which holds only in-frame ones; the method was immunoSEQ multiplex PCR. The top ten hold 9% to 10% of the sample, which has tens of thousands of clones, 78% seen once. Study-level findings and limits: Among the most significant clusters, several appeared linked to common viral pathogens in a later analysis. With later analysis, a missense DCLRE1C variant became linked to TCR beta V- and J-gene trimming.

Germline V gene sequence: CDR1 SEHNR, CDR2 FQNEAQ (reference sequence). J gave up 5 bases and V 4 bases, and 14 bases lay outside the gene matches. The CDR3 length is 17 residues. The study sampled nominally healthy donors, though unrecorded immune exposures were likely. The chain is built from TRBV7-9 and TRBJ2-5, with 9 bases that match TRBD2. The sequence came from a man aged 35 to 55 in good health and CMV-seronegative. Material: PBMCs. Here the CDR3 reads CASSSGGRAPMEETQYF. The CDR3 DNA sequence: TGTGCCAGCAGCTCGGGCGGGAGGGCTCCTATGGAGGAGACCCAGTACTTC.